These 10 T cell receptor beta chains were sequenced from one sample in a study of identical twins. One entry per CDR3 protein results from TCRdb running MiXCR on the 5' RACE reads. The repertoire consists of 1.5 million to 2 million distinct CDR3 sequences, with about 30% occurring once and the leading ten covering less than 0.35%. Sequences were obtained from cord blood. The receptors derive from a newborn girl in good health.

This clonotype turned up a few times. CDR3 coding DNA: TGTGCCAGCAGTTTGGGGGAAAAGCAGTTCTTC. Its translation is CASSLGEKQFF. V gene TRBV12-3 or TRBV12-4 combines with J gene TRBJ2-1, with D perhaps being TRBD1 or TRBD2 (5 bases each). Trimming cost V 3 bases and J 11 bases, with 8 bases left between them. The CDR3 is 11 residues long.

The chain recombines TRBV25-1 with TRBJ2-1; the match to TRBD1 covers 7 bases. Germline lookup yields CDR1 MGHDK and CDR2 SYGVNS. J was trimmed by 9 bases and V by 3 bases; bases with no gene match: 11. This CDR3 has 15 residues. This CDR3 is CASSDIYPAGGEQFF. CDR3 bases: TGTGCCAGCAGTGATATCTATCCGGCAGGGGGTGAGCAGTTCTTC.

The chain carries TRBV20-1 and TRBJ1-2, with 7 bases fitting TRBD1. V lost 6 bases, J lost 8 bases, and 9 bases stayed unmatched. The CDR3 spans 12 residues. CDR1 is DFQATT, CDR2 SNEGSKA, per germline (reference sequence). CDR3 sequence (DNA): TGCAGTGCGCGCACAGGGGCGGAAGGCTACACCTTC. Translation: CSARTGAEGYTF.

This clonotype was detected a few times. The chain employs TRBV28 and TRBJ2-7, with 7 bases that match TRBD2. V gave up 8 bases and J gave up 4 bases; unmatched junction bases: 11. Germline loops: CDR1 MDHEN, CDR2 SYDVKM. CDR3 length: 14 residues. The CDR3 DNA reads TGTGCCAGCCGTAACGGGGGGAGCTCTTACGAGCAGTACTTC. Its protein product is CASRNGGSSYEQYF.

This clonotype was found many times. This sequence joins TRBV4-2 and TRBJ2-3; D may be TRBD2 (5 bases). This CDR3 has 16 residues. V lost 1 base and J lost 5, with 16 bases in between. Looked up from germline, CDR1 is LGHNA and CDR2 is YNFKEQ. The CDR3 loop is CASSQVRLAGEDTQYF. CDR3 nucleotides: TGTGCCAGCAGCCAAGTCCGTCTAGCTGGTGAAGATACGCAGTATTTT.

The table lists this clonotype with a few counts. This sequence joins TRBV12-3 or TRBV12-4 and TRBJ1-2, with 7 bases that match TRBD1. The V and J ends lost 3 bases and 2 bases, in that order; junction bases with no gene match: 6. The CDR3 runs 15 residues. CDR3 sequence (DNA): TGTGCCAGCAGTTTGGCCCAGGGGGGGAACTATGGCTACACCTTC. Residues: CASSLAQGGNYGYTF.

This clonotype showed up just a few times. The chain couples TRBV13 to TRBJ2-5, with D unresolved. This CDR3 comprises 14 residues. In germline, CDR1 is PRHDT, CDR2 FYEKMQ (reference sequence). V gave up 0 bases and J gave up 5 bases, with 10 bases separating them. CDR3 bases: TGTGCCAGCAGCTTAGGCACCCTAGAGGAGACCCAGTACTTC. Protein sequence: CASSLGTLEETQYF.

The chain recombines TRBV5-1 with TRBJ1-3; weak D call: TRBD1 (5 bases). V lost 4 bases and J lost 8, with 16 bases in between. The CDR3 is 14 residues long. CDR1 and CDR2 (germline): SGHRS, YFSETQ. CDR3 sequence (DNA): TGCGCCAGCAGCGAGGGTTTTCGAGGGGACACCATATATTTT. Amino acid sequence: CASSEGFRGDTIYF.

The gene calls are TRBV5-1 and TRBJ2-1; 7 nucleotides align to TRBD1. J lost 5 bases, V lost 4 bases, and 12 bases had no gene match. The CDR3 has 16 amino acids. The germline gives CDR1 SGHRS, CDR2 YFSETQ. DNA of the CDR3: TGCGCCAGCAGCACCGGCTCCGGGACAGCGGACAATGAGCAGTTCTTC. Its translation: CASSTGSGTADNEQFF.

The chain couples TRBV7-2 to TRBJ2-7; D unresolved. Germline assignment: CDR1 SGHTA and CDR2 FQGNSA. This CDR3 comprises 16 residues. V was cut by 2 bases and J by 0 bases, with 14 bases left in between. The CDR3 bases are TGTGCCAGCAGCTTACGCACCGGGCCGAGCTCCTACGAGCAGTACTTC. It is translated as CASSLRTGPSSYEQYF.